These T cell receptor beta chains were read from a single sample in a study of shared clonotypes between healthy human individuals. Here immunoSEQ multiplex PCR was the method, and the copy in TCRdb shows in-frame clones only, minus some. Altogether some 2 million clones are present, 90% to 95% being singletons, with the ten largest covering under 0.15%. The sequenced sample consisted of naive CD4+ T cells sorted from blood. The origin of the receptors is a man aged 18-30 years in good health. Both conserved end residues are part of each CDR3. D genes are given only for firm matches. The size of a clone is reported for some rows only, either as once, few or many, or as a class for expanded clones.

>TRBJ2-2|TRBV5-4|-|TRBD2
CASSAPFAGLAGGELFF
TGTGCCAGCAGCGCGCCCTTTGCGGGACTAGCGGGCGGGGAGCTGTTTTTT
>TRBJ2-7|TRBV30|-|-
CALGYRMDHRQYF
TGTGCCTTAGGCTACCGCATGGATCACCGGCAGTACTTC
>TRBJ2-7|TRBV30|-|-
CAWSVGQYEQYF
TGTGCCTGGAGTGTGGGGCAGTACGAGCAGTACTTC
>TRBJ2-7|TRBV18|once|-
CASSPYREEGEQYF
TGTGCCAGCTCACCATACAGGGAAGAGGGAGAGCAGTACTTC
>TRBJ2-7|TRBV5-1|-|TRBD2
CASSLAQTSGPYEQYF
TGCGCCAGCAGCTTGGCCCAGACTAGCGGACCCTACGAGCAGTACTTC
>TRBJ2-5|TRBV10-3|-|-
CAISDGGAQETQYF
TGTGCCATCAGTGACGGAGGGGCCCAAGAGACCCAGTACTTC
>TRBJ1-1|TRBV4-2|-|TRBD1
CASSESTGGINTEAFF
TGTGCCAGCAGCGAATCGACAGGGGGAATAAACACTGAAGCTTTCTTT
>TRBJ1-3|TRBV7-3|-|TRBD1
CASSVTGTGSGNTIYF
TGTGCCAGCAGCGTTACCGGGACAGGGTCTGGAAACACCATATATTTT
>TRBJ1-4|TRBV7-2|-|-
CASSRVAGPNEKLFF
TGTGCCAGCAGCCGAGTGGCAGGCCCCAATGAAAAACTGTTTTTT
>TRBJ2-7|TRBV18|-|-
CASSPGVLDLGEQYF
TGTGCCAGCTCCCCTGGGGTTCTGGATCTGGGCGAGCAGTACTTC
>TRBJ2-7|TRBV18|-|TRBD2
CASSPISGETVEQYF
TGTGCCAGCTCACCAATTAGCGGGGAGACGGTCGAGCAGTACTTC
>TRBJ2-7|TRBV7-9|-|-
CASSLTGGTNEQYF
TGTGCCAGCAGCTTAACTGGGGGGACGAACGAGCAGTACTTC
>TRBJ1-1|TRBV6-5|-|-
CASKMNTEAFF
TGTGCCAGTAAGATGAACACTGAAGCTTTCTTT
>TRBJ2-7|TRBV19|-|-
CASSPDSQYEQYF
TGTGCCAGTAGCCCAGACAGTCAATACGAGCAGTACTTC
>TRBJ2-3|TRBV5-5|-|-
CASSSRGTDTQYF
TGTGCCAGCAGCTCCAGGGGCACAGATACGCAGTATTTT
>TRBJ2-1|TRBV15|-|-
CATSRDPGPDNEQFF
TGTGCCACCAGCAGAGATCCAGGCCCGGACAATGAGCAGTTCTTC
>TRBJ2-3|TRBV10-2|-|TRBD2
CASSEATSGSYRTQYF
TGCGCCAGCAGTGAGGCCACTAGCGGGAGTTATCGTACGCAGTATTTT
>TRBJ1-6|TRBV4-1|-|-
CASSQVALVGRSLNSPLHF
TGCGCCAGCAGCCAAGTTGCATTGGTCGGTCGTTCCTTGAATTCACCCCTCCACTTT
>TRBJ1-6|TRBV5-1|-|-
CASSLGDVGLTLHF
TGCGCCAGCAGCTTGGGGGACGTCGGTTTGACCCTCCACTTT
>TRBJ1-5|TRBV5-1|-|-
CASSLDGFSNQPQHF
TGCGCCAGCAGCTTGGATGGATTTAGCAATCAGCCCCAGCATTTT
>TRBJ1-3|TRBV6-4|-|-
CASSDETGQCGSSRSTIYF
TGTGCCAGCAGTGACGAGACGGGACAATGTGGAAGTTCTCGGAGCACCATATATTTT
>TRBJ1-1|TRBV18|-|-
CASSPGLDTEAFF
TGTGCCAGCTCACCAGGACTTGACACTGAAGCTTTCTTT
>TRBJ1-4|TRBV5-4|-|TRBD1
CASSLVGQGGKEKLFF
TGTGCCAGCAGCTTGGTTGGACAGGGAGGGAAGGAAAAACTGTTTTTT
>TRBJ2-7|TRBV10-2|-|TRBD1
CASSESTGPLFAQYF
TGCGCCAGCAGTGAGTCGACAGGGCCTCTATTTGCGCAGTACTTC
>TRBJ1-2|TRBV6-1|-|-
CASSEVAGGYTF
TGTGCCAGCAGTGAAGTGGCGGGAGGCTACACCTTC
>TRBJ1-6|TRBV2|-|-
CASSIRQVNNSPLHF
TGTGCCAGCAGTATTAGACAGGTCAATAATTCACCCCTCCACTTT
>TRBJ1-1|TRBV30|-|TRBD1
CAFDRGREEAFF
TGTGCCTTTGACAGGGGTCGAGAGGAAGCTTTCTTT
>TRBJ1-6|TRBV4-1|-|TRBD1
CASSLPGQGNSPLHF
TGCGCCAGCAGCCTACCGGGACAGGGGAATTCACCCCTCCACTTT
>TRBJ2-7|TRBV7-2|once|-
CASTDPGGRVYEQYF
TGTGCCAGCACCGACCCCGGGGGCAGGGTCTACGAGCAGTACTTC
>TRBJ2-1|TRBV6-1|-|-
CASSALPGDEQFF
TGTGCCAGCAGTGCCCTGCCAGGCGATGAGCAGTTCTTC
>TRBJ1-2|TRBV5-1|-|-
CASSLGSRGYTF
TGCGCCAGCAGTTTGGGGTCGCGTGGCTACACCTTC
>TRBJ1-5|TRBV11-2|-|-
CASSFSGGNQPQHF
TGTGCCAGCAGCTTCTCAGGGGGCAATCAGCCCCAGCATTTT
>TRBJ1-3|TRBV27|-|TRBD1
CASSLIGGGNTIYF
TGTGCCAGCAGTTTAATAGGGGGCGGAAACACCATATATTTT
>TRBJ2-3|TRBV12-5|-|-
CASGDRSDTQYF
TGTGCTAGTGGGGATAGATCAGATACGCAGTATTTT
>TRBJ1-5|TRBV6-5|-|TRBD1
CASSRGLSNQPQHF
TGTGCCAGTTCGAGGGGGCTTAGCAATCAGCCCCAGCATTTT
>TRBJ1-4|TRBV6-1|once|-
CASSETGTGLLNEKLFF
TGTGCCAGCAGTGAAACCGGGACGGGCCTCCTAAATGAAAAACTGTTTTTT
>TRBJ2-3|TRBV5-6|-|-
CASSLGREQIVTQYF
TGTGCCAGCAGCTTGGGGAGGGAGCAAATTGTTACGCAGTATTTT
>TRBJ2-1|TRBV25-1|-|-
CASYGQTNYNEQFF
TGTGCCAGCTACGGACAGACAAATTACAATGAGCAGTTCTTC
>TRBJ2-7|TRBV7-6|-|-
CASSLVGGYEQYF
TGTGCCAGCAGCTTAGTGGGAGGCTACGAGCAGTACTTC
>TRBJ2-7|TRBV19|-|TRBD1
CASSYPGQSYEQYF
TGTGCCAGTAGTTATCCGGGACAGTCCTACGAGCAGTACTTC
>TRBJ2-1|TRBV5-1|-|-
CASSLWGISYNEQFF
TGCGCCAGCAGCTTGTGGGGGATCAGCTACAATGAGCAGTTCTTC
>TRBJ2-7|TRBV7-2|-|TRBD2
CASSLVGRVGYEQYF
TGTGCCAGCAGCTTAGTAGGGAGGGTGGGCTACGAGCAGTACTTC
>TRBJ1-5|TRBV28|-|-
CASSLRRRLTNSNQPQHF
TGTGCCAGCAGCCTCCGGAGGAGGCTTACTAATAGCAATCAGCCCCAGCATTTT
>TRBJ2-7|TRBV6-1|-|-
CASSERWSGEQYF
TGTGCCAGCAGTGAAAGGTGGTCAGGCGAGCAGTACTTC
>TRBJ2-2|TRBV7-8|-|-
CASSFLGLRLTGELFF
TGTGCCAGCAGCTTTCTGGGACTCCGCTTGACCGGGGAGCTGTTTTTT